These 14 T cell receptor beta chains originate from one sample sequenced in a study of blood T cell repertoires in COVID-19. Using immunoSEQ multiplex PCR, the repertoire was profiled, and TCRdb retains in-frame clones only, with some absent. The sample has some 360,000 clones, approximately 87% seen once; the top ten hold about 2%. The sample was peripheral blood. These TCRs come from a woman aged 55-69 years with COVID-19, enrolled during active disease.

The chain links TRBV7-8 to TRBJ1-5; D remains ambiguous. The CDR3 has 14 residues. V dropped 1 base and J dropped 4 bases, with 8 bases sitting between them. CDR1 and CDR2 (germline): SGHVS, FQNEAQ. The CDR3: CASSLVQQNQPQHF. The CDR3 DNA reads as TGTGCCAGCAGCTTAGTACAGCAGAATCAGCCCCAGCATTTT.

The chain couples TRBV27 to TRBJ1-2, with 10 bases aligning to TRBD1. This CDR3 contains 14 residues. J lost 8 bases, V lost 6 bases, and 9 bases had no gene match. From germline, CDR1 is MNHEY and CDR2 SMNVEV (reference sequence). The CDR3 DNA is TGTGCCAGCAGGCCGGGACAGGGGATGGGGGGCTACACCTTC. Amino acids: CASRPGQGMGGYTF.

The rearrangement links TRBV7-3 to TRBJ2-2; tentative D call: TRBD1 (5 bases). This CDR3 has 15 amino acids. Germline V gene sequence: CDR1 SGHTA, CDR2 FQGTGA. V lost 1 base and J lost 5, with 11 bases in between. This CDR3 reads CASSLMGQQTGELFF. The CDR3 coding sequence is TGTGCCAGCAGCTTAATGGGGCAGCAAACCGGGGAGCTGTTTTTT.

The chain combines TRBV3-1 (or the pseudogene TRBV3-2) with TRBJ2-5, with 9 nucleotides matching TRBD2. The germline CDR1 and CDR2 sequences are LGHDT and YNNKEL (reference sequence). V gave up 0 bases and J gave up 5 bases; unmatched junction bases: 10. The CDR3 runs 17 residues. The CDR3 nucleotides read TGTGCCAGCAGCCAAGATCTGCGGGGGGGCGGTAGGGAGACCCAGTACTTC. The encoded protein is CASSQDLRGGGRETQYF.

The J gene is TRBJ2-3, the V gene TRBV3-1 (or the pseudogene TRBV3-2), with TRBD1 matching over 7 bases. Germline V gives CDR1 LGHDT, CDR2 YNNKEL (reference sequence). The CDR3 runs 15 residues. Losses at the gene ends were 5 bases for V and 0 bases for J; bases not matched to a gene: 5. CDR3 DNA sequence: TGTGCCAGCAGCTCACAGGGGACCAGCACAGATACGCAGTATTTT. The encoded protein is CASSSQGTSTDTQYF.

This rearrangement joins TRBV7-2 to TRBJ1-1; TRBD1 aligns across 8 bases. CDR3 size: 15 residues. Germline CDR1 reads SGHTA; CDR2 reads FQGNSA. V trimming: 4 bases; J trimming: 4 bases; junction bases outside the gene matches: 8. The CDR3 DNA reads TGTGCCAGCAGCTCCAGGGGGCGCTGGTCCACTGAAGCTTTCTTT. It translates to CASSSRGRWSTEAFF.

The genes are TRBV15 and TRBJ2-1, with 8 bases matching TRBD2. V shed 6 bases and J 6 bases; nucleotides not matched to a gene: 13. This CDR3 has 16 amino acids. CDR1 LNHNV and CDR2 YYDKDF come from the germline V gene (reference sequence). The chain's CDR3 is CATRPAGAQGLNEQFF. CDR3 coding DNA: TGTGCCACCAGACCAGCGGGGGCCCAGGGACTCAATGAGCAGTTCTTC.

The chain recombines TRBV14 with TRBJ1-1; 7 nucleotides line up with TRBD1. The ends lost 1 base at V and 4 bases at J; junction bases unmatched: 3. This CDR3 region has 14 residues. CDR1 and CDR2 (germline): SGHDN, FVKESK. Here the CDR3 reads CASSQGGGITEAFF. CDR3 coding DNA: TGTGCCAGCAGCCAAGGAGGGGGCATCACTGAAGCTTTCTTT.

V is TRBV6-6 and J is TRBJ2-3, with TRBD1 matching 7 bases. With 7 bases clipped from V and 4 bases from J, the junction kept 8 bases outside the gene matches. This CDR3 has 14 amino acids. Germline loops: CDR1 MNHNY, CDR2 SVGAGI (reference sequence). CDR3 protein: CASIFQGVADTQYF. The CDR3 coding sequence is TGTGCCAGCATCTTCCAGGGGGTGGCAGATACGCAGTATTTT.

The chain recombines TRBV29-1 with TRBJ2-3; D not certain. The CDR3 sequence is 10 residues long. V dropped 4 bases and J dropped 6 bases, with 5 bases sitting between them. Germline loops: CDR1 SQVTM, CDR2 ANQGSEA. CDR3 loop: CSVAEDTQYF. CDR3 nucleotide sequence: TGCAGCGTTGCGGAGGATACGCAGTATTTT.

The rearrangement uses TRBV27 and TRBJ2-6; possible D gene TRBD2, 5 bases. CDR1 and CDR2 from the germline V gene are MNHEY and SMNVEV (reference sequence). There are 13 residues in the CDR3. V was trimmed by 6 bases and J by 4 bases, leaving 7 bases between them. The CDR3 bases are TGTGCCAGCAGGGGAGTAGGGGCCAACGTCCTGACTTTC. Amino acids: CASRGVGANVLTF.

The chain uses TRBV27 and TRBJ1-2; the D is unclear. Germline CDR1 is MNHEY and CDR2 is SMNVEV (reference sequence). V dropped 2 bases and J dropped 7 bases, with 11 bases sitting between them. This CDR3 spans 13 amino acids. The CDR3 sequence: CASSLGGRGGYTF. In nucleotides, the CDR3 is TGTGCCAGCAGTTTAGGCGGCCGGGGTGGCTACACCTTC.

V is TRBV6-2 or TRBV6-3 and J is TRBJ2-3; TRBD2 matches 9 bases. The CDR3 has 18 residues. The V gene's germline CDR1 is MNHEY and CDR2 SVGEGT. J was trimmed by 4 bases and V by 2 bases; bases with no gene match: 13. The CDR3 sequence: CASSYRGVLAGKADTQYF. The CDR3 DNA follows: TGTGCCAGCAGTTACCGCGGGGTCCTAGCGGGGAAGGCAGATACGCAGTATTTT.

The V and J genes are TRBV5-8 and TRBJ2-6; 7 nucleotides match TRBD1. CDR1 and CDR2 (germline): SGHTS, YDEGEE. The ends lost 0 bases at V and 2 bases at J; junction bases unmatched: 5. The length of the CDR3 is 17 residues. CDR3 sequence: CASSLGDRETGANVLTF. CDR3 DNA: TGTGCCAGCAGCTTGGGGGACAGAGAAACTGGGGCCAACGTCCTGACTTTC.